A selection of T cell receptor beta chains follows, all from one sample in a study of long-term antiretroviral therapy in people with HIV. Profiling relied on immunoSEQ multiplex PCR, and the TCRdb table lists in-frame clones only, not all of them. There are under 35,000 clones in the sample; approximately 96% occur only once, and 2% to 3% lies in the top ten. Sequencing was performed on unsorted PBMCs, taken roughly 6.9 years after starting antiretroviral therapy. All receptors come from a young man with HIV. Both conserved end residues are part of each CDR3. The D gene is left open where the match is weak. Expanded clones get a size class; other rows say once, few or many, or leave the size out.

CDR3aa: CASSLAPVSVLNTGELFF; CDR3nt: TGTGCCAGCAGCTTAGCGCCTGTTTCCGTCCTCAACACCGGGGAGCTGTTTTTT; d_gene: .; v_gene: TRBV7-2; abundance: .; j_gene: TRBJ2-2
CDR3aa: CASTSVSRGTGELFF; CDR3nt: TGTGCCAGCACTTCAGTTAGCCGGGGCACCGGGGAGCTGTTTTTT; d_gene: .; v_gene: TRBV6-5; abundance: .; j_gene: TRBJ2-2
CDR3aa: CASSFRSGGLGNEQFF; CDR3nt: TGTGCCAGCAGCTTCCGGAGCGGGGGGCTTGGTAATGAGCAGTTCTTC; d_gene: TRBD2; v_gene: TRBV13; abundance: few; j_gene: TRBJ2-1
CDR3aa: CASSLTGRGNTEAFF; CDR3nt: TGTGCCAGCAGCTTAACTGGGCGTGGGAACACTGAAGCTTTCTTT; d_gene: .; v_gene: TRBV7-3; abundance: .; j_gene: TRBJ1-1
CDR3aa: CASRTGPTYEQYF; CDR3nt: TGCGCCAGCCGAACCGGTCCCACGTACGAGCAGTACTTC; d_gene: .; v_gene: TRBV5-1; abundance: .; j_gene: TRBJ2-7
CDR3aa: CASSPEGALIRTEAFF; CDR3nt: TGTGCCAGCAGCCCAGAGGGGGCCCTAATTAGGACTGAAGCTTTCTTT; d_gene: TRBD1; v_gene: TRBV9; abundance: .; j_gene: TRBJ1-1
CDR3aa: CASSETGSYGYTF; CDR3nt: TGTGCCAGCAGTGAAACTGGATCGTATGGCTACACCTTC; d_gene: .; v_gene: TRBV2; abundance: few; j_gene: TRBJ1-2
CDR3aa: CASSDPGRNSYEQYF; CDR3nt: TGTGCCAGCAGCGACCCAGGACGGAACTCCTACGAGCAGTACTTC; d_gene: .; v_gene: TRBV7-6; abundance: .; j_gene: TRBJ2-7
CDR3aa: CASRAAKNIQYF; CDR3nt: TGTGCCAGCCGTGCTGCCAAAAACATTCAGTACTTC; d_gene: .; v_gene: TRBV19; abundance: .; j_gene: TRBJ2-4
CDR3aa: CASNLGEGWNSPLHF; CDR3nt: TGTGCCAGCAACCTGGGGGAAGGCTGGAATTCACCCCTCCACTTT; d_gene: .; v_gene: TRBV6-1; abundance: .; j_gene: TRBJ1-6
CDR3aa: CASEKGTGNKMGYEQYF; CDR3nt: TGTGCCAGTGAAAAGGGGACAGGGAATAAAATGGGTTACGAGCAGTACTTC; d_gene: TRBD1; v_gene: TRBV2; abundance: .; j_gene: TRBJ2-7
CDR3aa: CASSLGDSRDEQYF; CDR3nt: TGTGCCAGCAGCTTAGGTGATTCTCGGGACGAGCAGTACTTC; d_gene: .; v_gene: TRBV7-9; abundance: .; j_gene: TRBJ2-7
CDR3aa: CASTGVGGEQYF; CDR3nt: TGTGCCAGCACCGGGGTGGGAGGTGAGCAGTACTTC; d_gene: .; v_gene: TRBV9; abundance: .; j_gene: TRBJ2-7
CDR3aa: CASSLGSGLALTDTQYF; CDR3nt: TGTGCCAGCAGCCTAGGGTCCGGGCTCGCACTCACAGATACGCAGTATTTT; d_gene: .; v_gene: TRBV7-6; abundance: .; j_gene: TRBJ2-3
CDR3aa: CASKLGTETGNTIYF; CDR3nt: TGCGCCAGCAAGCTCGGGACAGAGACCGGAAACACCATATATTTT; d_gene: TRBD1; v_gene: TRBV4-3; abundance: .; j_gene: TRBJ1-3
CDR3aa: CASSKQKAKNIQYF; CDR3nt: TGTGCCAGCAGCAAACAGAAAGCCAAAAACATTCAGTACTTC; d_gene: .; v_gene: TRBV21-1; abundance: .; j_gene: TRBJ2-4
CDR3aa: CASSRQGFEQYF; CDR3nt: TGCGCCAGCAGCCGACAGGGGTTCGAGCAGTACTTC; d_gene: TRBD1; v_gene: TRBV5-1; abundance: .; j_gene: TRBJ2-7
CDR3aa: CASSLGSGPGYTF; CDR3nt: TGTGCCAGCAGCTTAGGCTCTGGGCCGGGCTACACCTTC; d_gene: .; v_gene: TRBV7-2; abundance: .; j_gene: TRBJ1-2
CDR3aa: CASSSGGRGADETQYF; CDR3nt: TGTGCCAGCAGCTCAGGCGGGAGGGGTGCGGATGAGACCCAGTACTTC; d_gene: TRBD2; v_gene: TRBV13; abundance: .; j_gene: TRBJ2-5
CDR3aa: CASSVAWTGGGYTF; CDR3nt: TGTGCCAGCAGCGTAGCTTGGACCGGGGGCGGCTACACCTTC; d_gene: .; v_gene: TRBV9; abundance: .; j_gene: TRBJ1-2
CDR3aa: CASSRGGDSTDTQYF; CDR3nt: TGTGCCAGCAGCCGAGGGGGGGACTCCACAGATACGCAGTATTTT; d_gene: .; v_gene: TRBV7-9; abundance: .; j_gene: TRBJ2-3
CDR3aa: CASSEFSGSPGELFF; CDR3nt: TGTGCCAGCAGTGAATTCTCCGGGAGTCCCGGGGAGCTGTTTTTT; d_gene: .; v_gene: TRBV25-1; abundance: .; j_gene: TRBJ2-2
CDR3aa: CASSRGVGGPNEQFF; CDR3nt: TGTGCCAGCAGCCGAGGGGTGGGGGGGCCTAATGAGCAGTTCTTC; d_gene: .; v_gene: TRBV7-6; abundance: .; j_gene: TRBJ2-1
CDR3aa: CASSREIATNEKLFF; CDR3nt: TGTGCCAGCTCAAGGGAGATTGCAACTAATGAAAAACTGTTTTTT; d_gene: .; v_gene: TRBV18; abundance: .; j_gene: TRBJ1-4
CDR3aa: CASSWVQGHEQYF; CDR3nt: TGTGCCAGCAGCTGGGTCCAGGGCCACGAGCAGTACTTC; d_gene: .; v_gene: TRBV7-9; abundance: once; j_gene: TRBJ2-7
CDR3aa: CASRVGLNTGELFF; CDR3nt: TGCGCCAGCAGGGTGGGCTTAAACACCGGGGAGCTGTTTTTT; d_gene: .; v_gene: TRBV5-1; abundance: .; j_gene: TRBJ2-2
CDR3aa: CASSQDMDSDQPQHF; CDR3nt: TGCGCCAGCAGCCAAGATATGGACAGCGATCAGCCCCAGCATTTT; d_gene: .; v_gene: TRBV4-3; abundance: few; j_gene: TRBJ1-5
CDR3aa: CASSSDSGTVYEQYF; CDR3nt: TGTGCCAGCAGCTCGGACTCCGGGACAGTCTACGAGCAGTACTTC; d_gene: TRBD1; v_gene: TRBV4-2; abundance: .; j_gene: TRBJ2-7
CDR3aa: CAYRSVLVAGPTDTQYF; CDR3nt: TGTGCCTACCGGAGTGTGTTGGTAGCGGGGCCCACAGATACGCAGTATTTT; d_gene: TRBD2; v_gene: TRBV2; abundance: .; j_gene: TRBJ2-3
CDR3aa: CASSPIDNEQFF; CDR3nt: TGTGCCAGCAGCCCTATCGACAATGAGCAGTTCTTC; d_gene: .; v_gene: TRBV7-9; abundance: once; j_gene: TRBJ2-1
CDR3aa: CAWREDPGEGNQPQHF; CDR3nt: TGTGCCTGGAGAGAAGACCCCGGGGAGGGCAATCAGCCCCAGCATTTT; d_gene: .; v_gene: TRBV30; abundance: .; j_gene: TRBJ1-5
CDR3aa: CASSRNGWGNEQFF; CDR3nt: TGTGCCAGCAGTCGTAACGGTTGGGGCAATGAGCAGTTCTTC; d_gene: .; v_gene: TRBV6-5; abundance: .; j_gene: TRBJ2-1
CDR3aa: CASSFRVTGNTEAFF; CDR3nt: TGTGCCAGCAGCTTCCGGGTGACAGGGAACACTGAAGCTTTCTTT; d_gene: .; v_gene: TRBV7-9; abundance: once; j_gene: TRBJ1-1
CDR3aa: CASSSQGGSYNEQFF; CDR3nt: TGTGCCAGCAGCTCACAGGGGGGCTCCTACAATGAGCAGTTCTTC; d_gene: TRBD1; v_gene: TRBV7-3; abundance: .; j_gene: TRBJ2-1
CDR3aa: CASSFWTEEETQYF; CDR3nt: TGTGCCAGCAGCTTTTGGACAGAGGAAGAGACCCAGTACTTC; d_gene: .; v_gene: TRBV7-8; abundance: .; j_gene: TRBJ2-5
CDR3aa: CASSGRYEQFF; CDR3nt: TGTGCCAGCAGCGGCCGTTATGAGCAGTTCTTC; d_gene: .; v_gene: TRBV5-6; abundance: once; j_gene: TRBJ2-1
CDR3aa: CSVEADNQPQHF; CDR3nt: TGCAGCGTTGAGGCAGATAATCAGCCCCAGCATTTT; d_gene: .; v_gene: TRBV29-1; abundance: .; j_gene: TRBJ1-5
CDR3aa: CATIKTVAYEQYF; CDR3nt: TGTGCCACTATCAAGACCGTAGCCTACGAGCAGTACTTC; d_gene: .; v_gene: TRBV21-1; abundance: .; j_gene: TRBJ2-7
CDR3aa: CASSPNFQETQYF; CDR3nt: TGTGCCAGCTCCCCTAACTTCCAAGAGACCCAGTACTTC; d_gene: .; v_gene: TRBV18; abundance: .; j_gene: TRBJ2-5
CDR3aa: CASSQEPSGGGLDTQYF; CDR3nt: TGCGCCAGCAGCCAAGAACCTAGCGGGGGGGGACTAGATACGCAGTATTTT; d_gene: TRBD2; v_gene: TRBV4-3; abundance: .; j_gene: TRBJ2-3
CDR3aa: CASSFRAGGLTYEQYF; CDR3nt: TGTGCCAGCAGCTTCCGAGCGGGGGGGCTGACCTACGAGCAGTACTTC; d_gene: TRBD2; v_gene: TRBV7-2; abundance: .; j_gene: TRBJ2-7
CDR3aa: CSVGLAGPETQYF; CDR3nt: TGCAGCGTTGGGCTAGCGGGGCCCGAGACCCAGTACTTC; d_gene: TRBD2; v_gene: TRBV29-1; abundance: .; j_gene: TRBJ2-5
CDR3aa: CAWSVQAGSYEQYF; CDR3nt: TGTGCCTGGAGTGTTCAAGCGGGGAGCTACGAGCAGTACTTC; d_gene: TRBD2; v_gene: TRBV30; abundance: .; j_gene: TRBJ2-7
CDR3aa: CASSLDRGGEQYF; CDR3nt: TGTGCCAGCAGCTTAGACCGGGGGGGCGAGCAGTACTTC; d_gene: TRBD2; v_gene: TRBV7-2; abundance: .; j_gene: TRBJ2-7
CDR3aa: CSVELSSLETQYF; CDR3nt: TGCAGCGTTGAACTCTCATCACTTGAGACCCAGTACTTC; d_gene: .; v_gene: TRBV29-1; abundance: .; j_gene: TRBJ2-5
CDR3aa: CASSLLGRGSSKEKLFF; CDR3nt: TGTGCCAGCAGCTTACTCGGCAGGGGAAGCTCTAAGGAAAAACTGTTTTTT; d_gene: .; v_gene: TRBV7-8; abundance: .; j_gene: TRBJ1-4
CDR3aa: CASSFDRGGYEQYF; CDR3nt: TGTGCCAGCAGCTTCGACAGGGGAGGCTACGAGCAGTACTTC; d_gene: TRBD1; v_gene: TRBV7-2; abundance: .; j_gene: TRBJ2-7
CDR3aa: CASSFDRGVGELFF; CDR3nt: TGTGCCAGCAGCTTTGACAGGGGAGTCGGGGAGCTGTTTTTT; d_gene: TRBD1; v_gene: TRBV7-2; abundance: .; j_gene: TRBJ2-2
CDR3aa: CASSAGARADTQYF; CDR3nt: TGTGCCAGCAGCGCGGGAGCCCGCGCAGATACGCAGTATTTT; d_gene: .; v_gene: TRBV9; abundance: .; j_gene: TRBJ2-3
CDR3aa: CASSASGGGLETQYF; CDR3nt: TGTGCCAGCAGTGCTTCGGGGGGAGGGTTGGAGACCCAGTACTTC; d_gene: TRBD2; v_gene: TRBV6-1; abundance: .; j_gene: TRBJ2-5
CDR3aa: CASSPRGSGPGELFF; CDR3nt: TGTGCCAGCAGCCCGAGGGGAAGCGGCCCCGGGGAGCTGTTTTTT; d_gene: .; v_gene: TRBV7-3; abundance: .; j_gene: TRBJ2-2
CDR3aa: CAISERQGAYNQPQHF; CDR3nt: TGTGCCATCAGTGAGAGGCAGGGGGCTTACAATCAGCCCCAGCATTTT; d_gene: TRBD1; v_gene: TRBV10-3; abundance: .; j_gene: TRBJ1-5
CDR3aa: CASSFTGNTEAFF; CDR3nt: TGTGCCAGCAGCTTTACAGGGAACACTGAAGCTTTCTTT; d_gene: .; v_gene: TRBV5-6; abundance: .; j_gene: TRBJ1-1
CDR3aa: CASSGLADTQYF; CDR3nt: TGTGCCAGCAGCGGACTAGCAGATACGCAGTATTTT; d_gene: TRBD2; v_gene: TRBV5-6; abundance: few; j_gene: TRBJ2-3
CDR3aa: CASSLTGGYQAAGPQHF; CDR3nt: TGTGCCAGCAGTTTAACCGGGGGGTACCAGGCCGCCGGGCCCCAGCATTTT; d_gene: .; v_gene: TRBV27; abundance: .; j_gene: TRBJ1-5
CDR3aa: CASSSPGGEAFF; CDR3nt: TGTGCCAGCAGCTCTCCAGGGGGTGAAGCTTTCTTT; d_gene: TRBD1; v_gene: TRBV7-9; abundance: .; j_gene: TRBJ1-1
CDR3aa: CASSIDMQSSYEQYF; CDR3nt: TGTGCCAGTAGTATCGACATGCAAAGCTCCTACGAGCAGTACTTC; d_gene: .; v_gene: TRBV19; abundance: .; j_gene: TRBJ2-7
CDR3aa: CAISEGTNSNQPQHF; CDR3nt: TGTGCCATCAGTGAGGGTACAAATAGCAATCAGCCCCAGCATTTT; d_gene: .; v_gene: TRBV10-3; abundance: .; j_gene: TRBJ1-5
CDR3aa: CASSKYRLEQYF; CDR3nt: TGTGCCAGCAGTAAATATCGCCTCGAGCAGTACTTC; d_gene: .; v_gene: TRBV6-5; abundance: .; j_gene: TRBJ2-7
CDR3aa: CASSLVLARYTDTQYF; CDR3nt: TGCGCCAGCAGCTTGGTATTAGCGCGTTACACAGATACGCAGTATTTT; d_gene: .; v_gene: TRBV5-1; abundance: .; j_gene: TRBJ2-3